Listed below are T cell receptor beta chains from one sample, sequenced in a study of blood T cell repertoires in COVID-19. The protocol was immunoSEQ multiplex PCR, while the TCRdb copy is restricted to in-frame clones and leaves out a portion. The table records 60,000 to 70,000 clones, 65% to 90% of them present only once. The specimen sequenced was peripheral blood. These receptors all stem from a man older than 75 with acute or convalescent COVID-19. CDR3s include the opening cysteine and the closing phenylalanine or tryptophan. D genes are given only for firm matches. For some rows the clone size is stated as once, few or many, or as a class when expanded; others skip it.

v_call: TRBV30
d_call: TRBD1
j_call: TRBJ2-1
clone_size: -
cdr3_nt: TGTGCCTGGAGCCCGGGACAGGGAGGAAATGAGCAGTTCTTC
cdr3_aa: CAWSPGQGGNEQFF

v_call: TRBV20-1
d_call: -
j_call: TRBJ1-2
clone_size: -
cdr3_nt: TGCAGTGCTAGTCGGGGGGACTATGGCTACACCTTC
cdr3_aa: CSASRGDYGYTF

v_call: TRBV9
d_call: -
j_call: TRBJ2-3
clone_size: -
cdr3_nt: TGTGCCAGCGAGGAGGGGGATACGCAGTATTTT
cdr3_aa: CASEEGDTQYF

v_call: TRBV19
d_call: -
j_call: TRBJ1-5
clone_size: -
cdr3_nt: TGTGCCAGTAGTATATGGTCGGTAGGTCGGGGAAATCAGCCCCAGCATTTT
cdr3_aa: CASSIWSVGRGNQPQHF

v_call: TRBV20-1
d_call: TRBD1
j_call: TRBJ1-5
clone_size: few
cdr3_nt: TGCAGTGCTAGTCAGGGGGCCGATCAGCCCCAGCATTTT
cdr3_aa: CSASQGADQPQHF

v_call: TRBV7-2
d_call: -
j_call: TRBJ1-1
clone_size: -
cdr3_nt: TGTGCCAGCACCTTAATCCGTATGAACACTGAAGCTTTCTTT
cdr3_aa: CASTLIRMNTEAFF

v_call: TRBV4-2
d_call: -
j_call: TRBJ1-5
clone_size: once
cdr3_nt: TGTGCCAGCAGCCAAGAGAGTTGGGGGGATCAGCCCCAGCATTTT
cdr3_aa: CASSQESWGDQPQHF

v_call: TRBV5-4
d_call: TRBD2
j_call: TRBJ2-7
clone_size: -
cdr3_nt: TGTGCCAGCAGCTCGAAGACTAGCGGGAAATACGAGCAGTACTTC
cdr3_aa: CASSSKTSGKYEQYF

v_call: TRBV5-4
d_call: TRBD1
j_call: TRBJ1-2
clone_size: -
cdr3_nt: TGTGCCAGCAGGCGATATATGGACAGGGTGGGTTATAACTATGGCTACACCTTC
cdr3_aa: CASRRYMDRVGYNYGYTF

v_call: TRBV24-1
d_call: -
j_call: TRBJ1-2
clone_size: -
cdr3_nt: TGTGCCACCAGTGATTTGCTCGGTGGCTACACCTTC
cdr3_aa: CATSDLLGGYTF

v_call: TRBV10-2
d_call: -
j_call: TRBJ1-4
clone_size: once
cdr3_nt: TGCGCCAGCAGTGAGTCGAGGTCCATTCAGCGGTGGGGGAGGGGTGAAAAACTGTTTTTT
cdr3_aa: CASSESRSIQRWGRGEKLFF

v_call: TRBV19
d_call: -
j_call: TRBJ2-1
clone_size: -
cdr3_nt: TGTGCCAGTAGTCTACTAGGACGCCTCAATGAGCAGTTCTTC
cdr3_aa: CASSLLGRLNEQFF

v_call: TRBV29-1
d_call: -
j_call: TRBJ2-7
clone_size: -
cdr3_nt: TGCAGCGTGCGTCGGGAAGACGAGCAGTACTTC
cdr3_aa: CSVRREDEQYF

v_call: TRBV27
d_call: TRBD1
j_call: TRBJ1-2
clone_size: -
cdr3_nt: TGTGCCAGCCTTACAACCCAGGGGGGCGGCTACACCTTC
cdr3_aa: CASLTTQGGGYTF

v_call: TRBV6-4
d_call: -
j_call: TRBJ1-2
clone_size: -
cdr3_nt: TGTGCCAGCAGTGACTGGGGGCAGGGAAGCCATGGCTACACCTTC
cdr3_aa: CASSDWGQGSHGYTF

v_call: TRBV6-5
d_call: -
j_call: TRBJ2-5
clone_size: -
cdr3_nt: TGTGCCAGCAGTCGGGACATCCAAGAGACCCAGTACTTC
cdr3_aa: CASSRDIQETQYF

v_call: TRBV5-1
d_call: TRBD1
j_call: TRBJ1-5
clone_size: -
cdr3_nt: TGCGCCAGCAGCTTGTTTAGGGGGCCCAATCAGCCCCAGCATTTT
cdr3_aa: CASSLFRGPNQPQHF

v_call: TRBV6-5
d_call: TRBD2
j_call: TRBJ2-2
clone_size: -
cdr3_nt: TGTGCCAGCACCGGGACTAGCGGGAGCCGGGAGCTGTTTTTT
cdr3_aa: CASTGTSGSRELFF

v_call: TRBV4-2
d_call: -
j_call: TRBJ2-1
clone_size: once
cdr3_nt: TGTGCCAGCAGGAACGGGCGGGATCACAATGAGCAGTTCTTC
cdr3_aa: CASRNGRDHNEQFF

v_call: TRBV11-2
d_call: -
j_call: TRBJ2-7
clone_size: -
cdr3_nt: TGTGCCAGCAGCTTAGCACAGGTCGGCGAGCAGTACTTC
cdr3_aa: CASSLAQVGEQYF

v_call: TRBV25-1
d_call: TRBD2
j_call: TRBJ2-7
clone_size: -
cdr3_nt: TGTGCCAGCAGTACGACTAGCGGGAGTGTCTACGAGCAGTACTTC
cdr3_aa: CASSTTSGSVYEQYF

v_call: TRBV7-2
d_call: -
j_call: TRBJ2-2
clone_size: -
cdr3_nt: TGTGCCAGCAGCCCCCGTGGGACTACCGGGGAGCTGTTTTTT
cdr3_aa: CASSPRGTTGELFF

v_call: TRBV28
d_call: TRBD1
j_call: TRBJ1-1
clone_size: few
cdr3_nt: TGTGCCAGCAGACGGGACAGAAGAAACACTGAAGCTTTCTTT
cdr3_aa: CASRRDRRNTEAFF

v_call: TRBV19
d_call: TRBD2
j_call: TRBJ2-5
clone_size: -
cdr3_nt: TGTGCCAGTAAGGAATCGAGGGCTAGCGGAAAAGAGACCCAGTACTTC
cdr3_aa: CASKESRASGKETQYF

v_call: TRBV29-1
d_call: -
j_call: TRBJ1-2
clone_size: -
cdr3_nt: TGCAGCGTCGCGGGGGATAACTATGGCTACACCTTC
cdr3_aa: CSVAGDNYGYTF

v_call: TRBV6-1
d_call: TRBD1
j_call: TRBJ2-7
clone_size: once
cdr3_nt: TGTGCCAGCAGTGACGCCGGGACAGGGGCCCACGAGCAGTACTTC
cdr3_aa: CASSDAGTGAHEQYF

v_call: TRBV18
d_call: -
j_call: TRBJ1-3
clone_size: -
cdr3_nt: TGTGCCAGCTCACCGACAGCAAACTCTGGAAACACCATATATTTT
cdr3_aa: CASSPTANSGNTIYF

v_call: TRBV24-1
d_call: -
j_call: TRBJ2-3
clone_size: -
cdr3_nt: TGTGCCACCAGCCCCTCCCGGGAGCGGAGCACAGATACGCAGTATTTT
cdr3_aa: CATSPSRERSTDTQYF

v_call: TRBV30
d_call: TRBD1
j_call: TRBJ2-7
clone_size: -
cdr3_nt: TGTGCCTGGGACAGGGGCAGGGAGAGCGAGCAGTACTTC
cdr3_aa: CAWDRGRESEQYF

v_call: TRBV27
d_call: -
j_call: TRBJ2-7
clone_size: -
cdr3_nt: TGTGCCAGCACCTTTTCAGCAGGTTTATCCTACGAGCAGTACTTC
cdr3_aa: CASTFSAGLSYEQYF

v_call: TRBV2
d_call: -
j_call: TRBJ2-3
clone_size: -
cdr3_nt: TGTGCCAGCAGTGAACTAGTGACGCAGTATTTT
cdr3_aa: CASSELVTQYF

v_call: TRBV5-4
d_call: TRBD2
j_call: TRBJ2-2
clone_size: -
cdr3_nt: TGTGCCAGCAGGCGGGAGGGCCCTTTAGTCGGGGAGCTGTTTTTT
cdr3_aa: CASRREGPLVGELFF

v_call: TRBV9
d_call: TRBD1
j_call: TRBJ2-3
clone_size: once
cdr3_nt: TGTGCCAGCAGCGTAGATACAGGGGGCACAGATACGCAGTATTTT
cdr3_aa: CASSVDTGGTDTQYF

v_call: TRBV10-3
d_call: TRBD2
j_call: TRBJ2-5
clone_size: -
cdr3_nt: TGTGCCATCAGAGGACTAGAGGGTTCGGACGAGACCCAGTACTTC
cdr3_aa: CAIRGLEGSDETQYF

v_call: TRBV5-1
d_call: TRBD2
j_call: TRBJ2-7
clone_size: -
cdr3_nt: TGCGCCAGCAGCTTGGATAGCGGGAGAGGCTACGAGCAGTACTTC
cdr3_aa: CASSLDSGRGYEQYF

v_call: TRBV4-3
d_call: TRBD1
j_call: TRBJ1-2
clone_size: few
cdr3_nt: TGCGCCAGCAGCCACGCGGGGAGGACAGGCGGCTATGGCTACACCTTC
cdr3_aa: CASSHAGRTGGYGYTF

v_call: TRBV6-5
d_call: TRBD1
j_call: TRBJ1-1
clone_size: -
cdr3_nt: TGTGCCAGCACTATATCTCAGGGGGCTGAAGCTTTCTTT
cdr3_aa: CASTISQGAEAFF

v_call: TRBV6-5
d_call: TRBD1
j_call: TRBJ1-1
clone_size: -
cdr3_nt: TGTGCCAGCAGTCTAAGGACAGGGGGGAAATCAGAAGCTTTCTTT
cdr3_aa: CASSLRTGGKSEAFF

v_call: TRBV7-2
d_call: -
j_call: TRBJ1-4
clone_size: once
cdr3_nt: TGTGCCAGCAGCTTACGGGCAGGGGAGACTGAAAAACTGTTTTTT
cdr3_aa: CASSLRAGETEKLFF

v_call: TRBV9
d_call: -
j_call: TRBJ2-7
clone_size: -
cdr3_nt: TGTGCCAGCAGCCCTGACAGTCGCTCCTACGAGCAGTACTTC
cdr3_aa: CASSPDSRSYEQYF

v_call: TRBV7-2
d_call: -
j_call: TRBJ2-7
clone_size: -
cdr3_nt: TGTGCCAGCAGCTCTTTATACGAGCAGTACTTC
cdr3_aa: CASSSLYEQYF

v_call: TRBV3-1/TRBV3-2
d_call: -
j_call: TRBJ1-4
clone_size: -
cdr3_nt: TGTGCCAGCGGCCGGGCCCATGAAAAACTGTTTTTT
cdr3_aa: CASGRAHEKLFF

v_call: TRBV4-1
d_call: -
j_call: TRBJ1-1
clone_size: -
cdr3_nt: TGCGCCAGCAGCCAGGGGGCGAGATGGAACACTGAAGCTTTCTTT
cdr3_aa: CASSQGARWNTEAFF

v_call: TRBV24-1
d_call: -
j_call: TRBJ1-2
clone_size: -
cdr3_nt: TGTGCCACCAGGGCCGGGGACCAGGGGAACTATGGCTACACCTTC
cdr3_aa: CATRAGDQGNYGYTF

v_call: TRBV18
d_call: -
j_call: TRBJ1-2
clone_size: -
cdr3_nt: TGTGCCAGCTCACCCCTCGATGGCAGGGGTGGATTTGGCTACACCTTC
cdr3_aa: CASSPLDGRGGFGYTF

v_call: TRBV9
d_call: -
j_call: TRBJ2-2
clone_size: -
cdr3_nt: TGTGCCAGCAGCGTAGGATTAGCGGCGAACACCGGGGAGCTGTTTTTT
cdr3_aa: CASSVGLAANTGELFF

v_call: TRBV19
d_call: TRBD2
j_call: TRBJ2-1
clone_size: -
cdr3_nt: TGTGCCAGTAGTGCCGGGACTAGCGGCAACAATGAGCAGTTCTTC
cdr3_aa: CASSAGTSGNNEQFF

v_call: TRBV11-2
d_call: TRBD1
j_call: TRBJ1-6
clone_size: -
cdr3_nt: TGTGCCAGCAGCTTAGCTGGACAGGGTAATTCACCCCTCCACTTT
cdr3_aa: CASSLAGQGNSPLHF

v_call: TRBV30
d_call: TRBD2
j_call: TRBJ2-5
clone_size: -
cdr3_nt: TGTGCCTGGAGTGTCCCTTATAGCGGGACGCAAGAGACCCAGTACTTC
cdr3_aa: CAWSVPYSGTQETQYF

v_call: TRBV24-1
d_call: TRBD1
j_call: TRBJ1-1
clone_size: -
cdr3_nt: TGTGCCACCAGCCCCAGGCCGGGACAGGGGAAGCCTGAAGCTTTCTTT
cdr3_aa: CATSPRPGQGKPEAFF

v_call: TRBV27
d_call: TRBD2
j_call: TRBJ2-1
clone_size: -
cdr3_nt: TGTGCCAGCAGTCCTCGACCTCCGGGACTAGCTTCCTCCTACAATGAGCAGTTCTTC
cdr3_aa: CASSPRPPGLASSYNEQFF

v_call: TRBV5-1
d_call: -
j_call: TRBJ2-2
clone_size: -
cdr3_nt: TGCGCCACCCGGTTTAGCGAGACGAACACCGGGGAGCTGTTTTTT
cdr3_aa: CATRFSETNTGELFF

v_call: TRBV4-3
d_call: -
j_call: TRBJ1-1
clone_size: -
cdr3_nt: TGCGCCAGCAGCCAGCAGGCGAACACTGAAGCTTTCTTT
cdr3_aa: CASSQQANTEAFF